This T cell receptor (beta chain) was sequenced in a study of identical twins. Only healthy Caucasians were included as donors. Germline CDR1 is LGHNA and CDR2 is YNFKEQ. CDR3 size: 16 residues. V lost 0 bases and J 1 base, leaving 13 bases between the germline ends. The authors used template switching to add a universal primer site and gave cDNA unique molecular identifiers. One entry per CDR3 protein, called by TCRdb with MiXCR from the 5' RACE reads. The table shows 700,000 or so distinct CDR3 sequences, with 8.6% occurring only once. General observations from the study: It was out-of-frame TCR alpha sharing in monozygotic twins that models underestimated. Twins' surplus sharing was weaker for beta out-of-frame sequences.

Of note for this clonotype: What it recognizes is unknown.

The same data also contributed to another study, on yellow fever vaccine responses in identical twins.

The clonotype originates from a woman under 30 in good health. The V call is TRBV4-2, the J call TRBJ2-7, with TRBD2 as a possible D gene (6 bases). Sequences were obtained from PBMCs. CDR3 nucleotides: TGTGCCAGCAGCCAAGATAGGGGCGGGATATCCTACGAGCAGTACTTC. The encoded protein is CASSQDRGGISYEQYF.